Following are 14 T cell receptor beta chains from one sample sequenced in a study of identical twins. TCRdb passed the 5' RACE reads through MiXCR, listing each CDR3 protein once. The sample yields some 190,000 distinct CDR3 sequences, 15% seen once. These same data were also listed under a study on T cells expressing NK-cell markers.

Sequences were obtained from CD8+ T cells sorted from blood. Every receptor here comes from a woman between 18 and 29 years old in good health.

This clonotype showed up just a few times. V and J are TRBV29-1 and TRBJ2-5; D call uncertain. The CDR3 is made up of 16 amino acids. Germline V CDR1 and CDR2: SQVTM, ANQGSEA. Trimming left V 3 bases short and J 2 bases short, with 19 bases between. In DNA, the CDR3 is TGCAGCGTTGAGGAAGATTCAGCGCAACTACAAGAGACCCAGTACTTC. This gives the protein CSVEEDSAQLQETQYF.

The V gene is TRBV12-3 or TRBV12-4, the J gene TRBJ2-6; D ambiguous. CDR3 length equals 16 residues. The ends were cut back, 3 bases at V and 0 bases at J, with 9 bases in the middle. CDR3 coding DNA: TGTGCCAGCAGTTTGAGCGATCCCTCTGGGGCCAACGTCCTGACTTTC. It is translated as CASSLSDPSGANVLTF.

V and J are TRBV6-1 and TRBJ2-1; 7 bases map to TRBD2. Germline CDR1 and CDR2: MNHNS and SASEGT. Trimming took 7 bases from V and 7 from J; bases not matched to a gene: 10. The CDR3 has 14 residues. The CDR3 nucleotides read TGTGCCAGCATGCCTGTCGGAGCGGGAAATGAGCAGTTCTTC. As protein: CASMPVGAGNEQFF.

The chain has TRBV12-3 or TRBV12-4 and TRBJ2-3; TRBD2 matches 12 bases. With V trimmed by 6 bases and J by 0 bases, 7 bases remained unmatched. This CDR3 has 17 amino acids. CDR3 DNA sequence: TGTGCCAGCAGGAAACGACTAGCGGGGGTTAGCACAGATACGCAGTATTTT. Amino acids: CASRKRLAGVSTDTQYF.

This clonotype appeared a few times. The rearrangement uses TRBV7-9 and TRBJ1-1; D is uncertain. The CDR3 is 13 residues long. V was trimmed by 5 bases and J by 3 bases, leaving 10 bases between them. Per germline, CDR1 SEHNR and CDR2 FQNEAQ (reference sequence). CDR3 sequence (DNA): TGTGCCAGCAGCCCACCGAGTTACACTGAAGCTTTCTTT. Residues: CASSPPSYTEAFF.

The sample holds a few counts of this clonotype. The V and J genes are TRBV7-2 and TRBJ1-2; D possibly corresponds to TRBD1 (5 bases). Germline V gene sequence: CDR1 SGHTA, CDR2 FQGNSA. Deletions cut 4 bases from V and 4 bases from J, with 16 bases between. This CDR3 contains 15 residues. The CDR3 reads CASSSPQGRVYGYTF. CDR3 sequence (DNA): TGTGCCAGCAGCTCCCCCCAGGGCCGGGTCTATGGCTACACCTTC. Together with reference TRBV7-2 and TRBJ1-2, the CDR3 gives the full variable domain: GAGVSQSPSNKVTEKGKDVELRCDPISGHTALYWYRQSLGQGLEFLIYFQGNSAPDKSGLPSDRFSAERTGGSVSTLTIQRTQQEDSAVYLCASSSPQGRVYGYTFGSGTRLTVV.

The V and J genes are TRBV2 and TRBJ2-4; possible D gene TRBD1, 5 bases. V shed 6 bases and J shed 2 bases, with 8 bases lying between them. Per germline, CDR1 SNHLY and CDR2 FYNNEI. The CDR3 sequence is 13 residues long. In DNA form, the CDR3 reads TGTGCCAGCAGCGACAGTACCAAAAACATTCAGTACTTC. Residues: CASSDSTKNIQYF.

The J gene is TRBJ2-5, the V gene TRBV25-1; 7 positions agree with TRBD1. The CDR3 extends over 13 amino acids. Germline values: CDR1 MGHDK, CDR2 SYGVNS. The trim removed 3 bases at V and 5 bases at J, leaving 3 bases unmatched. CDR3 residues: CASSEQGEETQYF. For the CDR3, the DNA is TGTGCCAGCAGTGAGCAGGGGGAGGAGACCCAGTACTTC.

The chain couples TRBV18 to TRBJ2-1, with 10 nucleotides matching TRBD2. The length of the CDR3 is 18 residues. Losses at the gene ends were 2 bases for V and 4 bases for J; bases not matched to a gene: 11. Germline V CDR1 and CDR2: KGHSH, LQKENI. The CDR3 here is CASSPFLAGANLYNEQFF. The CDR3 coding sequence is TGTGCCAGCTCACCATTCCTAGCGGGGGCCAACCTTTACAATGAGCAGTTCTTC.

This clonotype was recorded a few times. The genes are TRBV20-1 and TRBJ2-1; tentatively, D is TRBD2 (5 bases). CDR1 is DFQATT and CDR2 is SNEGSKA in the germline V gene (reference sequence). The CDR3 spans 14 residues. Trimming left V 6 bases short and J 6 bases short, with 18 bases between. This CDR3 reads CSARSDYPPNEQFF. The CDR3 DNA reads TGCAGTGCCAGGAGCGACTACCCCCCCAATGAGCAGTTCTTC.

As DNA, the CDR3 is TGTGCCAGCATCTCGGATACGGGGGGCACAGATACGCAGTATTTT. This sequence encodes CASISDTGGTDTQYF. The rearrangement uses TRBV12-3 or TRBV12-4 and TRBJ2-3, with D perhaps matching TRBD2 (6 bases). The CDR3 runs 15 residues. Trimming took 7 bases from V and 1 from J, leaving 15 bases between them.

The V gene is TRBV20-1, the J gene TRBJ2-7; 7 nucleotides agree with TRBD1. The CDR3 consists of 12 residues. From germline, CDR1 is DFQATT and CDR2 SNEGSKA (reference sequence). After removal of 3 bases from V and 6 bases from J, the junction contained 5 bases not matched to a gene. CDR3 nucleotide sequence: TGCAGTGCTAGGACTACAGGGGTCGAGCAGTACTTC. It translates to CSARTTGVEQYF.

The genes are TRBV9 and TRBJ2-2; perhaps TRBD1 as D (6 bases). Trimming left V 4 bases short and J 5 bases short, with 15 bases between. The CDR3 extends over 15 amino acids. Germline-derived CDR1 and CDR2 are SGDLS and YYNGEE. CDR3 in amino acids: CASSPWTDRTGELFF. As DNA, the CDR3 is TGTGCCAGCAGCCCCTGGACAGACCGTACCGGGGAGCTGTTTTTT.

The CDR3 nucleotides read TGCGCCAGCAGCCAAGATGCCCGGCCGGGGGAGCTGTTTTTT. Protein sequence: CASSQDARPGELFF. The chain joins TRBV4-3 to TRBJ2-2; no definite D call. The CDR3 has 14 amino acids. V lost 0 bases and J lost 8, with 10 bases in between. Germline CDR1 LGHNA, CDR2 YSLEER.